This T cell receptor beta chain was profiled in a study of blood T cells in healthy people across ages. V lost 4 bases to trimming and J lost 2 bases, with 10 bases between them. The germline V gene has CDR1 SGHRS and CDR2 YFSETQ. The CDR3 sequence is 15 residues long. Sample-barcoded 5' priming and a J-beta primer mix drove a second PCR of roughly 7 to 11 cycles. TCRdb called the 5' RACE reads again in MiXCR, with one record for every CDR3 protein. Found here are some 760,000 distinct CDR3 sequences, around 25% of them singletons; the top ten hold under 4%. This clonotype was seen a handful of times. Separately, the same data were catalogued under a study of T cells of mothers and their children. According to that study: Donation involved three healthy Caucasian mothers and the six children that they had.

The material sequenced was blood. This receptor was obtained from a boy aged 5 to 17 in good health. The chain joins TRBV5-1 to TRBJ2-6; D not resolved. CDR3 protein: CASSTTPTGANVLTF. The CDR3 DNA reads TGCGCCAGCAGCACAACACCTACTGGGGCCAACGTCCTGACTTTC.